This T cell receptor (beta chain) stems from a study of CXCR3-negative and CXCR3-positive naive CD8 T cells. For the study at large: Total TRB output reached around 140 million reads, about 1.5 +/- 0.3 million per library.

Through 5' RACE with UMI labels, the TRB cDNA libraries were prepared. TCRdb re-analyzed the 5' RACE reads; it lists each CDR3 protein once, without DNA. The table lists about 98,000 distinct CDR3 sequences. General study points: Surface CD5 matched across naive subsets, and TRB CDR3 properties served to infer TCR strength. Diversity in memory CD8+ cells fell much lower than the comparably high levels seen in both naive subsets. When CXCR3-positive naive cells were set against CXCR3-negative naive cells, the former had more hydrophobic TRB CDR3s.

In germline, CDR1 is LGHNA, CDR2 YSLEER. The CDR3 is made up of 17 amino acids. In regard to this clonotype: What it binds is not known.

The specimen was naive CXCR3+ CD8+ T cells from blood. The subset: CD45RO-CCR7+CD27+CD95- naive CD8+ T cells expressing CXCR3 (TNR3+). V gene TRBV4-3 combines with J gene TRBJ2-2; TCRdb's D call, TRBD1, is unchecked because there is no DNA. The sequence was obtained from a human donor in good health. Some clones in this sample may be carry-over from other donors' samples. Here the CDR3 reads CASSQEFEGVRTGELFF.